This TCR beta chain was found in a study of blood T cell repertoires in COVID-19 (TCRdb year 2020). Concerning the study at large: Collaborator samples came from the United States, Italy and Spain and covered acute and convalescent phases of COVID-19. The dataset comprised deeply sampled blood TCRbeta repertoires from subjects exposed to, actively infected with, or recovered from COVID-19. The repertoires were released in a freely available public database intended as a resource for research on the immune response to SARS-CoV-2. The samples were drawn from the first 160 participants of the ongoing ImmuneRACE study and from 1,200 or so subjects provided by 6 global collaborators. Where available, HLA class I and class II types were obtained from metadata supplied by the sample provider rather than from assay-based typing. The material from the prospective study consisted of cDNA or gDNA derived from T cells, B-cell-depleted T cells, or PBMCs. The sample metadata nearly always contained a de-identified subject ID, COVID-19 status, age in years and sex.

Details on this clone: No cognate antigen has been identified for it. Base qualities are not provided; no much larger clone lies one nucleotide away.

Whole blood was collected in K2EDTA tubes by collaborating institutions according to the institutions' own protocols. For TCRbeta analysis, collaborator samples were shipped as frozen whole blood, as isolated PBMCs, or as DNA extracted from either sample type. Ends trimmed: V by 3 bases, J by 2 bases; bases unmatched to a gene: 6. As encoded in the germline V gene, CDR1 is SGHAT while CDR2 is FQNNGV. Including the terminal cysteine and phenylalanine, the CDR3 comprises 15 residues. Only CDR3 DNA remains: 45 bases, in frame from the first base. TCRbeta CDR3 regions were amplified from genomic DNA using the immunoSEQ Assay, a bias-controlled multiplex PCR. Per the source publication's procedure: Nucleated cell counts per sample were estimated from amplification of reference gene primers within the assay. To quantify the absolute abundance of each unique TCRbeta CDR3 rearrangement, sequence reads were collapsed and filtered. For each sample, productive Simpson clonality was calculated as the square root of Simpson's diversity index over productive rearrangements. TCRdb stores this immuneACCESS table with in-frame sequences only. Part of the clones is absent; in the studies checked, under half of the shortfall reflects unresolved V genes, and no reason is known for the rest. V and J calls and clone size are those listed in that table; D and trimming were worked out from the DNA. A total of approximately 150,000 clones appear in this sample, around 90% of them only once. The ten largest account for 0.9% to 0.95% of the sample.

Broad study findings and their caveats: How much clinical and demographic metadata was included differed by source and by participant, and the metadata was provided uncurated.

The sequence derives from a woman in her 50s with acute or convalescent COVID-19. The V and J segments used are TRBV11-2 and TRBJ2-7; TRBD1 aligns with 8 central bases. Sequencing input: peripheral blood. The nucleotide sequence is TGTGCCAGCAGCTTGGTGCGGGGACAGGCCTACGAGCAGTACTTC. Its protein reads: CASSLVRGQAYEQYF.